Below, 27 T cell receptor beta chains from the same sample are listed, as sequenced in a study of shared clonotypes between healthy human individuals. TCRdb's copy holds only in-frame clones and misses some; the assay was immunoSEQ multiplex PCR. Here the sample spans about 340,000 clones, 70% to 75% being singletons. Sequencing was done on a sample of memory CD4+ T cells sorted from blood. Subset denoted: CD45RA-negative fraction. The origin of the receptors is a man aged 25-45 years in good health.

The rearrangement links TRBV7-2 to TRBJ2-1, with 7 bases fitting TRBD1. The CDR3 has 15 amino acids. Germline lookup yields CDR1 SGHTA and CDR2 FQGNSA. Losses at the gene ends were 5 bases for V and 2 bases for J; bases not matched to a gene: 6. The CDR3 DNA reads as TGTGCCAGCAGCGAGGGGACAGCCGCCTACAATGAGCAGTTCTTC. Translation gives CASSEGTAAYNEQFF. The whole variable domain, remainder taken from reference TRBV7-2 and TRBJ2-1, is GAGVSQSPSNKVTEKGKDVELRCDPISGHTALYWYRQSLGQGLEFLIYFQGNSAPDKSGLPSDRFSAERTGGSVSTLTIQRTQQEDSAVYLCASSEGTAAYNEQFFGPGTRLTVL.

This CDR3 reads CASSHPGGQELFF. For the CDR3, the DNA is TGCGCCAGCAGCCATCCCGGGGGACAGGAGCTGTTTTTT. The chain employs TRBV4-3 and TRBJ2-2; the D gene could be TRBD1 or TRBD2 (6 bases each). The length of the CDR3 is 13 residues. V was trimmed by 3 bases and J by 10 bases, leaving 12 bases between them. Per germline, CDR1 LGHNA and CDR2 YSLEER.

The chain combines TRBV30 with TRBJ1-1, with no clear D. The germline V gene has CDR1 GTSNPN and CDR2 SVGIG (reference sequence). Trimming removed 5 bases at V and 6 bases at J, with 13 bases between. The CDR3 runs 12 residues. The CDR3 bases are TGTGCCTGGCTTCCCGGGATCGCTGAAGCTTTCTTT. This sequence encodes CAWLPGIAEAFF.

Points on this clone: Distinct nucleotide sequences in the sample also encode this CDR3. The V and J genes are TRBV20-1 and TRBJ2-5; no firm D call. Germline CDR1 is DFQATT and CDR2 is SNEGSKA (reference sequence). Trimming left V 3 bases short and J 5 bases short, with 4 bases between. This CDR3 is built from 10 residues. The CDR3 sequence: CSASQETQYF. The CDR3 DNA follows: TGCAGTGCTAGTCAGGAGACCCAGTACTTC.

The J gene is TRBJ2-1, the V gene TRBV7-2, with D unclear. This CDR3 region has 14 residues. V was shortened by 0 bases and J by 4 bases, with 7 bases between the two germline ends. The germline CDR1 and CDR2 sequences are SGHTA and FQGNSA. CDR3 bases: TGTGCCAGCAGCTTAGCGCGGCTTTACAATGAGCAGTTCTTC. The encoded protein is CASSLARLYNEQFF.

CDR3 nucleotides: TGCGCCAGCAGCCAAGATAGGAACTCTGGAAACACCATATATTTT. Protein sequence: CASSQDRNSGNTIYF. The V and J genes are TRBV4-3 and TRBJ1-3; unclear D gene. V was trimmed by 0 bases and J by 0 bases, leaving 6 bases between them. Per the germline V gene, CDR1 is LGHNA and CDR2 is YSLEER. The CDR3 has 15 residues.

This clone came up a few times. Different DNA sequences within this sample yield the same CDR3. The chain carries TRBV18 and TRBJ2-3; unclear D gene. The CDR3 is made up of 11 amino acids. The germline CDR1 and CDR2 sequences are KGHSH and LQKENI. V was cut by 3 bases and J by 4 bases, with 2 bases left in between. This chain's CDR3 is CASSPADTQYF. CDR3 sequence (DNA): TGTGCCAGCTCACCCGCAGATACGCAGTATTTT.

The chain recombines TRBV7-2 with TRBJ1-3; D may be TRBD1 (6 bases). The CDR3 has 17 amino acids. Between the trimmed V and J ends, which lost 2 bases and 0 bases, there was a span of 14 bases. Germline CDR1 reads SGHTA; CDR2 reads FQGNSA. As DNA, the CDR3 is TGTGCCAGCAGCTTAACCCCTTCCAGGGGCTCTGGAAACACCATATATTTT. Translation: CASSLTPSRGSGNTIYF.

The chain has TRBV7-9 and TRBJ2-7; D not resolved. Germline CDR1 and CDR2: SEHNR and FQNEAQ (reference sequence). V was shortened by 5 bases and J by 3 bases, with 5 bases between the two germline ends. The CDR3 length is 11 residues. This CDR3 reads CASSTYYEQYF. The DNA of the CDR3 is TGTGCCAGCAGCACGTACTACGAGCAGTACTTC.

The V gene is TRBV6-5, the J gene TRBJ2-7; 10 nucleotides line up with TRBD2. The CDR3 is made up of 14 amino acids. The junction had 7 bases not matched to a gene; V was cut back by 6 bases and J by 5 bases. CDR1 MNHEY and CDR2 SVGAGI come from the germline V gene. The CDR3 reads CASRTSGNAHEQYF. The CDR3 bases are TGTGCCAGCAGAACTAGCGGGAATGCCCACGAGCAGTACTTC.

The V and J genes are TRBV28 and TRBJ1-5; D not certain. The V end lost 1 base, the J end lost 5 bases, and 12 bases lay between the germline ends. This CDR3 is built from 15 residues. Germline assignment: CDR1 MDHEN and CDR2 SYDVKM. CDR3 loop: CASSLLGGFYQPQHF. In DNA, the CDR3 is TGTGCCAGCAGTTTATTGGGAGGGTTCTATCAGCCCCAGCATTTT.

At least ten counts were recorded for this clone. V is TRBV7-8 and J is TRBJ1-1; TRBD1 is a possible D gene (6 bases). CDR3 length: 15 amino acids. V was trimmed by 4 bases and J by 2 bases, leaving 14 bases between them. Germline CDR1 SGHVS, CDR2 FQNEAQ. The CDR3 bases are TGTGCCAGCAGCTATCCGGGACAAACAAACACTGAAGCTTTCTTT. Translation: CASSYPGQTNTEAFF.

The genes are TRBV18 and TRBJ2-3; D remains unclear. Germline V gene lookup returns CDR1 KGHSH and CDR2 LQKENI. The CDR3 has 13 residues. Trimming took 2 bases from V and 2 from J, leaving 5 bases between them. CDR3 DNA: TGTGCCAGCTCACCATACACCACAGATACGCAGTATTTT. This codes for CASSPYTTDTQYF.

V gene TRBV19 combines with J gene TRBJ2-2, with 9 bases aligning to TRBD2. V dropped 3 bases and J dropped 4; count of bases not matched to a gene: 12. The V gene's germline CDR1 is LNHDA and CDR2 SQIVND (reference sequence). CDR3 size: 18 residues. The CDR3 spells CASSIHPSGKLGTGELFF. The CDR3 region has the DNA TGTGCCAGTAGTATCCACCCTAGCGGGAAGTTGGGCACCGGGGAGCTGTTTTTT.

The gene calls are TRBV29-1 and TRBJ2-6; no reliable D call. V was clipped by 5 bases and J by 1 base, with 6 bases between them. In germline, CDR1 is SQVTM, CDR2 ANQGSEA. This CDR3 region has 13 residues. The DNA of the CDR3 is TGCAGCGTTACGTTTTCTGGGGCCAACGTCCTGACTTTC. This codes for CSVTFSGANVLTF.

The chain links TRBV2 to TRBJ2-3; D gene ambiguous. This CDR3 contains 15 residues. Trimming stripped 5 bases from V and 0 bases from J, with 12 bases between. Germline CDR1 and CDR2: SNHLY and FYNNEI. The CDR3 nucleotides read TGTGCCAGCAGTCTAGGCCGAACTAGCACAGATACGCAGTATTTT. Translation gives CASSLGRTSTDTQYF.

The sample holds a few counts of this clone. The CDR3 DNA sequence: TGTGCCAGCAGCCCCCGGGTGGGATTATTCTACAATGAGCAGTTCTTC. Translated, it gives CASSPRVGLFYNEQFF. The chain joins TRBV7-8 to TRBJ2-1; D gene unclear. This CDR3 is 16 amino acids long. Germline loops: CDR1 SGHVS, CDR2 FQNEAQ. Trimming took off 5 bases at V and 3 bases at J, with 17 bases between the two ends.

The chain couples TRBV7-2 to TRBJ1-1, with 10 bases matching TRBD1. The CDR3 length is 17 residues. Germline CDR1 and CDR2: SGHTA and FQGNSA. Unmatched junction bases numbered 13, after V lost 5 bases and J lost 4 bases. The CDR3 sequence: CASSGQLGTGVFTEAFF. In nucleotides, the CDR3 is TGTGCCAGCAGCGGCCAGCTCGGGACAGGGGTGTTCACTGAAGCTTTCTTT.

This clone appeared once. J is TRBJ2-1 and V is TRBV7-3; D is tentatively TRBD1 or TRBD2 (5 bases each). Trimming left V 5 bases short and J 12 bases short, with 17 bases between. Germline V gene lookup returns CDR1 SGHTA and CDR2 FQGTGA. The CDR3 is 13 amino acids. The DNA of the CDR3 is TGTGCCAGCAGCCCCGACCCGGCTGGGGGGCAGTTCTTC. This gives the protein CASSPDPAGGQFF. Based on the CDR3 plus reference TRBV7-3 and TRBJ2-1, the full variable domain is GAGVSQTPSNKVTEKGKYVELRCDPISGHTALYWYRQSLGQGPEFLIYFQGTGAADDSGLPNDRFFAVRPEGSVSTLKIQRTERGDSAVYLCASSPDPAGGQFFGPGTRLTVL.

In DNA, the CDR3 is TGTGCCAGCTCACTTAGACAGGAAAGCTACACCTTC. This translates into CASSLRQESYTF. The chain links TRBV18 to TRBJ1-2, with a possible D match to TRBD1 (6 bases). CDR3 size: 12 residues. CDR1 and CDR2 (germline): KGHSH, LQKENI. Trimming cost V 4 bases and J 9 bases, with 12 bases left between them.

CDR3 DNA sequence: TGTGCCATCAGCGCGGAACAGGGGGCTGGAAACACCATATATTTT. It codes for CAISAEQGAGNTIYF. V usage is TRBV10-3 and J usage is TRBJ1-3, with TRBD1 identical over 8 bases. V gave up 6 bases and J gave up 2 bases; unmatched junction bases: 6. Germline V CDR1 and CDR2: ENHRY, SYGVKD. CDR3 length equals 15 residues.

Concerning this clone itself: Other DNA variants within this sample encode the same CDR3. V usage is TRBV2 and J usage is TRBJ1-5; TRBD1 is a possible D gene (5 bases). Germline CDR1 and CDR2: SNHLY and FYNNEI. Trimming took off 2 bases at V and 7 bases at J, with 9 bases between the two ends. This CDR3 is 13 amino acids long. CDR3: CASSEIGDQPQHF. In DNA form, the CDR3 reads TGTGCCAGCAGTGAAATAGGGGACCAGCCCCAGCATTTT.

This sequence joins TRBV9 and TRBJ2-2; 7 bases map to TRBD1. Germline V lookup: CDR1 SGDLS, CDR2 YYNGEE. V trimming: 0 bases; J trimming: 3 bases; junction bases outside the gene matches: 2. The CDR3 runs to 15 residues. The DNA of the CDR3 is TGTGCCAGCAGCGTAGCCGGGACAGACACCGGGGAGCTGTTTTTT. It yields the protein CASSVAGTDTGELFF.

The J gene is TRBJ2-1, the V gene TRBV27; 7 nucleotides match TRBD1. V lost 0 bases to trimming and J lost 4 bases; unmatched junction nucleotides: 9. In germline, CDR1 is MNHEY, CDR2 SMNVEV (reference sequence). The CDR3 has 17 amino acids. The CDR3 region has the DNA TGTGCCAGCAGTTTATCGCTAACGGACAGGCGTTACAATGAGCAGTTCTTC. Its protein product is CASSLSLTDRRYNEQFF.

This clone was recorded many times. The V gene is TRBV7-9, the J gene TRBJ1-1; TRBD1 is a possible D gene (5 bases). CDR1 and CDR2 from the germline V gene are SEHNR and FQNEAQ (reference sequence). Between the trimmed V and J ends, which lost 4 bases and 4 bases, there was a span of 28 bases. CDR3 length: 19 amino acids. CDR3 sequence reads: CASSSARTSRVQVSTEAFF. For the CDR3, the DNA is TGTGCCAGCAGCTCCGCTCGCACTAGCAGGGTACAGGTTAGCACTGAAGCTTTCTTT.

The rearrangement uses TRBV7-2 and TRBJ1-5; the D gene is possibly TRBD1 (5 bases). The length of the CDR3 is 16 residues. Germline V gene data show CDR1 as SGHTA and CDR2 as FQGNSA. V was clipped by 1 base and J by 1 base, with 11 bases between them. DNA of the CDR3: TGTGCCAGCAGCTTAGAGGGCCAGGGAAGCAATCAGCCCCAGCATTTT. Amino acid sequence: CASSLEGQGSNQPQHF. The complete variable domain, with remaining parts taken from reference TRBV7-2 and TRBJ1-5, reads GAGVSQSPSNKVTEKGKDVELRCDPISGHTALYWYRQSLGQGLEFLIYFQGNSAPDKSGLPSDRFSAERTGGSVSTLTIQRTQQEDSAVYLCASSLEGQGSNQPQHFGDGTRLSIL.

This clone was counted between two and nine times. This rearrangement joins TRBV5-1 to TRBJ2-5, with D possibly matching TRBD1 (5 bases). The CDR3 extends over 19 amino acids. CDR1 SGHRS and CDR2 YFSETQ come from the germline V gene. Between the trimmed V and J ends, which lost 0 bases and 0 bases, there was a span of 21 bases. Written as DNA, the CDR3 is TGCGCCAGCAGCTTGGCCCAGCTGGGGAAGGGGCCGTACCAAGAGACCCAGTACTTC. It yields the protein CASSLAQLGKGPYQETQYF.